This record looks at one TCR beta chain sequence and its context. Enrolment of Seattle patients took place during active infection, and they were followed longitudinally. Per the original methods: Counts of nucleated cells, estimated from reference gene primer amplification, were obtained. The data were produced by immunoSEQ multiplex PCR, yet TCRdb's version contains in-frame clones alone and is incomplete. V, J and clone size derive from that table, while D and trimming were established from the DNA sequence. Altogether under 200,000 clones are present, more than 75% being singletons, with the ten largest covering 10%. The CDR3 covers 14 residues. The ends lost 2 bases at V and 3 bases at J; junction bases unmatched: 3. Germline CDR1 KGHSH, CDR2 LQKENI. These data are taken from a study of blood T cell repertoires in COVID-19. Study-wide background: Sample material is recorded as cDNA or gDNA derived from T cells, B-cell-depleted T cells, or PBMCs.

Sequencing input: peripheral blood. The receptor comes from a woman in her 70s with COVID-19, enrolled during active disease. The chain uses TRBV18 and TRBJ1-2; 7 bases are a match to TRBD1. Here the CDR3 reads CASSPGDRYYGYTF. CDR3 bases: TGTGCCAGCTCACCAGGGGACAGATACTATGGCTACACCTTC.